This TCR beta chain stems from a study of T-cell reconstitution after alpha-beta-depleted transplantation in children. This clonotype was found a few times. Library preparation (for TCRbeta) was performed with unique molecular identifiers. TCRdb called the PCR reads again in MiXCR, with one record for every CDR3 protein. This table has some 290,000 distinct CDR3 sequences, about 10% appearing once. The CDR3 length is 13 residues. Germline V gives CDR1 SGHRS, CDR2 YFSETQ. Trimming took 0 bases from V and 5 from J, leaving 8 bases between them. This TCR derives from a human donor who donated a stem cell graft to a child with SCID. This chain uses TRBV5-1 with TRBJ1-1, with D maybe TRBD1 (5 bases). The source material was PBMCs from the stem cell graft donor, sampled from the stem cell graft. The CDR3 sequence is CASSLEQATEAFF. DNA for the CDR3: TGCGCCAGCAGCTTGGAACAGGCTACTGAAGCTTTCTTT. The full variable domain, with the rest looked up from reference TRBV5-1 and TRBJ1-1, is KAGVTQTPRYLIKTRGQQVTLSCSPISGHRSVSWYQQTPGQGLQFLFEYFSETQRNKGNFPGRFSGRQFSNSRSEMNVSTLELGDSALYLCASSLEQATEAFFGQGTRLTVV.